This T cell receptor (beta chain) was identified in a study of blood T cell repertoires in COVID-19. In the study overall: Specimens from acute and convalescent COVID-19 originated in the United States, Italy and Spain.

The CDR3 covers 14 residues. The junction had 8 bases not matched to a gene; V was cut back by 6 bases and J by 4 bases. Germline V gene data show CDR1 as MNHEY and CDR2 as SVGAGI. The data were produced by immunoSEQ multiplex PCR, yet TCRdb's version contains in-frame clones alone and is incomplete. The repertoire consists of roughly 150,000 clones, with approximately 90% occurring once and the leading ten covering roughly 2%. The V gene is TRBV6-5, the J gene TRBJ1-1; the match to TRBD1 covers 7 bases. This sequence was found in a man aged 18-30 years with acute or convalescent COVID-19. Sequencing was performed on peripheral blood. CDR3 DNA: TGTGCCAGCAGCGCCAGGGGGGCGATCACTGAAGCTTTCTTT. Amino acids: CASSARGAITEAFF.